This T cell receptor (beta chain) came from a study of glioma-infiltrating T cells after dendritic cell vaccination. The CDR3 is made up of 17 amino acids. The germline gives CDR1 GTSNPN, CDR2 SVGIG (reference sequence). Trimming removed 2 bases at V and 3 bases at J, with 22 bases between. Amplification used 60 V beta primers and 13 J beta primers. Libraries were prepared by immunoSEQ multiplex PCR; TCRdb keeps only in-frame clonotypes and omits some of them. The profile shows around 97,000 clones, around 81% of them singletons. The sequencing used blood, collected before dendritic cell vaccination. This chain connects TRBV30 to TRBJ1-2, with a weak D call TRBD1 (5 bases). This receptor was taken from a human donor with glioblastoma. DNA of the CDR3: TGTGCCTGGAGTTCCCCTGTAAGGGACTTTCTTGACTATGGCTACACCTTC. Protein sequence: CAWSSPVRDFLDYGYTF. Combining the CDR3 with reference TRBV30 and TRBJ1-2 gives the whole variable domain SQTIHQWPATLVQPVGSPLSLECTVEGTSNPNLYWYRQAAGRGLQLLFYSVGIGQISSEVPQNLSASRPQDRQFILSSKKLLLSDSGFYLCAWSSPVRDFLDYGYTFGSGTRLTVV.